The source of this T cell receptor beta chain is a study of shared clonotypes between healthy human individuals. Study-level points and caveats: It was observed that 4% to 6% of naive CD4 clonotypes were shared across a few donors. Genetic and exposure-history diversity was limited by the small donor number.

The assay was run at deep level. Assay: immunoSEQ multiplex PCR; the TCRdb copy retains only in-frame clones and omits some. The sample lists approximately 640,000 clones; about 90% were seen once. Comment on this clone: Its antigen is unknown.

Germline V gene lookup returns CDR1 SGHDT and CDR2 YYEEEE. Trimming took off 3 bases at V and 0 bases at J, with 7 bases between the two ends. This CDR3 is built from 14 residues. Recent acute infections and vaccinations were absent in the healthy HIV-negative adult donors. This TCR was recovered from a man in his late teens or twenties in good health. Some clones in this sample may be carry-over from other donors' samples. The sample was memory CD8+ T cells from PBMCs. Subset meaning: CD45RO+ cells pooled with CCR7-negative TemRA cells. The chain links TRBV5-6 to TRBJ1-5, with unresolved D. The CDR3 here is CASSYQYSNQPQHF. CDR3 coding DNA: TGTGCCAGCAGCTACCAATATAGCAATCAGCCCCAGCATTTT.